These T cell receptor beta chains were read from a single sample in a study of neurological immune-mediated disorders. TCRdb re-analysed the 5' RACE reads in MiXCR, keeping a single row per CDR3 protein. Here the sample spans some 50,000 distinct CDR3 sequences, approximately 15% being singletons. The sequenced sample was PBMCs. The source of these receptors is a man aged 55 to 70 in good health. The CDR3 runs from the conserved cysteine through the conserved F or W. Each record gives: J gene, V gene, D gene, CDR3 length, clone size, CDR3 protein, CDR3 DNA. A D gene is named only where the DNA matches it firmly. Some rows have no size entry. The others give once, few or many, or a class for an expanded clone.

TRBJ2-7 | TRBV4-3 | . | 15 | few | CASSRSWGQDNEQYF | TGCGCCAGCAGCCGCTCCTGGGGTCAGGACAACGAGCAGTACTTC
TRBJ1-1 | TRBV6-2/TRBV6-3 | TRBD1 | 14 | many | CASSFDRETTEAFF | TGTGCCAGCAGTTTCGACAGGGAAACCACTGAAGCTTTCTTT
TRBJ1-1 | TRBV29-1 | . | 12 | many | CSVPFTNTEAFF | TGCAGCGTTCCCTTTACGAACACTGAAGCTTTCTTT
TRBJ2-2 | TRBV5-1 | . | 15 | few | CASSWGPDLTGELFF | TGCGCCAGCAGCTGGGGGCCTGATCTTACCGGGGAGCTGTTTTTT
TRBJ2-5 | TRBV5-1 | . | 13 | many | CASSLGAQETQYF | TGCGCCAGCAGCTTGGGAGCGCAAGAGACCCAGTACTTC
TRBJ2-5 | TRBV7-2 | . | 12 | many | CASSGGGETQYF | TGTGCCAGCAGCGGAGGGGGCGAGACCCAGTACTTC
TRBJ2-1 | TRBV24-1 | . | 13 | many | CATRAGLYNEQFF | TGTGCCACCAGAGCAGGGCTTTACAATGAGCAGTTCTTC
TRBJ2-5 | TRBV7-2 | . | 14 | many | CASSLGGAGETQYF | TGTGCCAGCAGCTTAGGGGGGGCTGGGGAGACCCAGTACTTC
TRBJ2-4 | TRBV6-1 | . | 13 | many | CASGTGGGNIQYF | TGTGCCAGCGGAACAGGGGGGGGAAACATTCAGTACTTC
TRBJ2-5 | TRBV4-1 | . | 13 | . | CASTPSITGTQYF | TGCGCCAGCACTCCAAGTATAACTGGGACCCAGTACTTC
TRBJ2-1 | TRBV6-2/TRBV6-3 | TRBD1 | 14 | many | CASSPTGDGNEQFF | TGTGCCAGCAGTCCCACAGGGGATGGAAATGAGCAGTTCTTC
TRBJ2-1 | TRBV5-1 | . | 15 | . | CASSLGSPSYNEQFF | TGCGCCAGCAGCTTGGGTAGCCCCTCCTACAATGAGCAGTTCTTC
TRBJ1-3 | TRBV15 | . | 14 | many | CATSRDLLGNTIYF | TGTGCCACCAGCAGAGATCTTCTTGGAAACACCATATATTTT
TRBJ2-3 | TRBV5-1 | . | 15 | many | CASSPRDPSTDTQYF | TGCGCCAGCAGCCCCCGGGACCCCAGCACAGATACGCAGTATTTT
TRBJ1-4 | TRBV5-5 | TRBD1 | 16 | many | CASSLGTGMGNEKLFF | TGTGCCAGCAGCTTGGGGACAGGGATGGGGAATGAAAAACTGTTTTTT
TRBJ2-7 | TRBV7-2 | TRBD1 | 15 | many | CASSRQGGSSYEQYF | TGTGCCAGCAGCAGACAGGGGGGGAGCTCCTACGAGCAGTACTTC
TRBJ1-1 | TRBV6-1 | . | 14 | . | CASSVASGNTEAFF | TGTGCCAGCAGCGTTGCCTCAGGGAACACTGAAGCTTTCTTT
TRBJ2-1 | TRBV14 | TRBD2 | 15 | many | CASSQGLAGVGEQFF | TGTGCCAGCAGCCAGGGACTAGCGGGAGTAGGAGAGCAGTTCTTC
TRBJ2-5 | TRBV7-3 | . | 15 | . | CASSPGLGLQETQYF | TGTGCCAGCAGCCCCGGTCTCGGACTACAAGAAACCCAGTACTTC
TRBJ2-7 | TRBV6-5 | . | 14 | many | CASSLGQTTYEQYF | TGTGCCAGCAGCCTTGGGCAGACAACCTACGAGCAGTACTTC
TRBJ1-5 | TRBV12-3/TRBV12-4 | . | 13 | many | CASSLDQRQPQHF | TGTGCCAGCAGTTTAGATCAACGCCAGCCCCAGCATTTT
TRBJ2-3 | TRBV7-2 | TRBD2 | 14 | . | CPISRGLATDTQYF | TGTCCCATCAGCCGGGGACTAGCGACAGATACGCAGTATTTT
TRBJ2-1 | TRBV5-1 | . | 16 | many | CASSLIGGEGVNEQFF | TGCGCCAGCAGCTTGATCGGAGGGGAAGGAGTCAATGAGCAGTTCTTC
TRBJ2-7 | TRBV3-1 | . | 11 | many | CASGDPYEQYF | TGTGCCAGCGGGGACCCCTACGAGCAGTACTTC
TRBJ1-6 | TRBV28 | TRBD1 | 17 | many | CASTLPRQGSYNSPLHF | TGTGCCAGCACCCTCCCACGACAGGGCAGTTATAATTCACCCCTCCACTTT
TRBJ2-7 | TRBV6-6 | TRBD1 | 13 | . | CARSGQGAYEQYF | TGTGCCAGAAGTGGTCAGGGGGCCTACGAGCAGTACTTC
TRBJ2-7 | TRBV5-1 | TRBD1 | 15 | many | CASSSGTGPSYEQYF | TGCGCCAGCAGCTCCGGGACAGGGCCCTCCTACGAGCAGTACTTC
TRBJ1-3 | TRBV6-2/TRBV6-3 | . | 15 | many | CASSYETGLGNTIYF | TGTGCCAGCAGTTATGAGACCGGTCTTGGAAACACCATATATTTT
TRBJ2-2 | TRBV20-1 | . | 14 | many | CSARDTSSTGELFF | TGCAGTGCTAGAGATACTAGTAGCACCGGGGAGCTGTTTTTT
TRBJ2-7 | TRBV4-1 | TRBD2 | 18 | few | CASSQGPLGRREFHEQYF | TGCGCCAGCAGCCAAGGTCCCCTGGGGAGGCGGGAGTTCCACGAGCAGTACTTC
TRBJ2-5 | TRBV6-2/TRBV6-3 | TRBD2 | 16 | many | CASRLGLAGEQETQYF | TGTGCCAGCAGATTGGGACTAGCGGGAGAGCAAGAGACCCAGTACTTC
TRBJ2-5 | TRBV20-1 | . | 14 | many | CSATPQGRGETQYF | TGCAGTGCTACTCCCCAGGGGCGAGGAGAGACCCAGTACTTC